The source of this T cell receptor (beta chain) is a study of T-cell memory formation after mild COVID-19 (dated by TCRdb to about 2021). In terms of the full investigation: TCR sequence clusters from the two donors were found to be largely donor specific. In a couple of donors, T-cell clones that expanded and contracted after mild COVID-19 were tracked by sequencing TCRalpha and TCRbeta repertoires over time. The cohort comprised two young, previously healthy adult volunteers, one female and one male. Study-level results and caveats: SARS-CoV-2 specificity of the second-wave clones peaking on day 37 was not confirmed. Some responding clones were detected in pre-infection memory, which suggested that pre-existing cross-reactive memory T cells had joined the SARS-CoV-2 response. Contracting CD4+ clones turned up mainly in the CM and EM memory subsets, whereas EMRA was where CD8+ clones were enriched. The study included only a couple of mild cases, and larger cohorts that include severe cases with pre-infection samples were judged to be necessary. Clones contracting from day 15 to 85 had balanced CD4/CD8 phenotypes, while a second wave expanding from day 15 to 37 was biased towards CD4+.

The data were produced on an Illumina NovaSeq 6000. TCRalpha and TCRbeta cDNA libraries were constructed by 5'RACE with constant-segment primers, with sample barcodes and unique molecular identifiers being introduced. RNA was extracted from every sample with Trizol reagent. Libraries were amplified in two PCR steps, with a second sample barcode and Illumina TruSeq adapters added in the second step. Sequencing of libraries was performed on an Illumina NovaSeq with 2 x 150 bp paired-end reads. The original methods were these. Demultiplexing of reads and collapsing into UMI-guided consensus sequences were performed with migec v1.2.7. Using mixcr v2.1.11, UMI consensuses were aligned to TRA and TRB V and J templates and then assembled into clonotypes. Expanded or contracted clonotypes were those called significant by both edgeR and NoisET, with noise models trained on biological replicates. For edgeR calls, a false discovery rate-adjusted p below 0.01 and a log2 fold-change threshold of 1 were applied. As an exploratory analysis of dynamics, max-normalized trajectories of the 1000 most abundant clonotypes were examined with PCA combined with hierarchical clustering. Separately sequenced CD4+ and CD8+ repertoires were used to assign a CD4 or CD8 phenotype to each responding clone. TCRdb trimmed the raw reads at Q25, called clones with MiXCR and kept productive beta chains. Each entry merges the rows of one CDR3 protein and shows their most common DNA and genes. TCRdb's processing, not the authors', yielded these V and J calls. The sample table contains a few hundred thousand distinct CDR3 sequences; only one count was recorded for over 20% of them. The top ten constitute 9.5% to 15% of the sample.

Ficoll-Paque density gradient centrifugation was the method used to isolate PBMCs. From the cysteine through the phenylalanine, the CDR3 covers 16 amino acids. Here the CDR3 DNA is all that survives: 48 bases in frame from base 1. V and J are truncated by 4 bases and 0 bases respectively, leaving an intervening sequence of 14 bases. Taken from the germline V gene, the CDR1 and CDR2 loops are SGHTA and FQGNSA. This clonotype has a handful of counts. Its antigen is unknown. Per-base quality was not reported, and no clone a single base away is much larger than it. Sequencing was performed on PBMCs or a T cell subset sorted from them (not recorded which). Recombination joined TRBV7-2 with TRBJ2-3; a tentative D call is TRBD1 (6 bases match). This clonotype was sampled from an adult woman who had mild COVID-19 (a few samples of this study predate the infection). The sample titles of this study are shuffled in the database, so cell type and time point are left out; the donor was told from shared clones. Read as DNA, the sequence is TGTGCCAGCAGCTCACAGGGACGGCCTAGCACAGATACGCAGTATTTT. This is translated as CASSSQGRPSTDTQYF.